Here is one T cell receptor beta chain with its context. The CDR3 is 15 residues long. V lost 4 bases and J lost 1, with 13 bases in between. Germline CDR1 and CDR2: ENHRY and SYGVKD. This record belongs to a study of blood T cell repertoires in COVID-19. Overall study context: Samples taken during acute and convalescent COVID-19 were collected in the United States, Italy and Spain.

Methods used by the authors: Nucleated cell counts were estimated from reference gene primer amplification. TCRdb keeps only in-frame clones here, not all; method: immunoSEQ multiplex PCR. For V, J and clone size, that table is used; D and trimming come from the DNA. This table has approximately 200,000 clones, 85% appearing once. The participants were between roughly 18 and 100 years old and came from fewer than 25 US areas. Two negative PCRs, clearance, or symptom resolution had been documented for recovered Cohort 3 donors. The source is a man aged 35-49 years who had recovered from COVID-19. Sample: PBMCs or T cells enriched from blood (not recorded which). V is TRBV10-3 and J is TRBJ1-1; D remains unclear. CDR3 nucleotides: TGTGCCATCAGTGTGACTGCGGCTTCGAACACTGAAGCTTTCTTT. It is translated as CAISVTAASNTEAFF.